The 2 T cell receptor beta chains presented below share a single source sample, sequenced in a study of blood T cell repertoires in COVID-19 (dated by TCRdb to the early 2020s). The library was generated by the immunoSEQ multiplex PCR assay. TCRdb holds this immuneACCESS table with in-frame rearrangements only. Some clones are missing; in checked studies, unresolved V genes explain under half, and the rest has no known cause. A total of approximately 350,000 clones appear in this sample, roughly 89% of them only once. The ten largest clonotypes hold around 3.5% of the sample. Sequenced material: peripheral blood. The receptors were sampled from a woman between 18 and 29 years old who had recovered from COVID-19.

The chain uses TRBV11-3 and TRBJ2-3; 9 bases are shared with TRBD1. The CDR3 extends over 15 amino acids. With V trimmed by 5 bases and J by 2 bases, 5 bases remained unmatched. The germline gives CDR1 SGHNT, CDR2 YENEEA. The DNA for the CDR3 is TGTGCCAGCAGCACCGGGACAGGGTCCACAGATACGCAGTATTTT. It specifies CASSTGTGSTDTQYF.

This chain uses TRBV11-3 with TRBJ1-2; D gene unclear. Germline CDR1 is SGHNT and CDR2 is YENEEA. Trimming left V 4 bases short and J 5 bases short, with 11 bases between. CDR3 size: 13 residues. The CDR3 sequence is CASSSEELYGYTF. The CDR3 DNA reads as TGTGCCAGCAGCTCCGAGGAGTTATATGGCTACACCTTC.